This is a list of T cell receptor beta chains from one sample in a study of post-analysis software for immune sequencing data. MiXCR, applied by TCRdb to the PCR reads, yields one record per CDR3 protein. The repertoire holds roughly 700,000 distinct CDR3 sequences, with approximately 30% as singletons. The material sequenced was blood. These TCRs come from a girl under 18 with multiple sclerosis. Both conserved end residues are part of each CDR3.

len,j_gene,v_gene,CDR3aa
14,TRBJ2-7,TRBV9,CASSVGVSSYEQYF
13,TRBJ2-7,TRBV10-3,CAIRGRGALEQYF
12,TRBJ1-6,TRBV6-5,CASSFTGSPLHF
15,TRBJ2-1,TRBV11-2,CASSSPAASYNEQFF
13,TRBJ2-5,TRBV20-1,CTGTGDFQETQYF
12,TRBJ1-1,TRBV11-2,CASRFINTEAFF
15,TRBJ2-3,TRBV6-6,CASSYGHPSTDTQYF
12,TRBJ2-1,TRBV9,CASSVRLWEQFF
14,TRBJ1-3,TRBV5-1,CASSPGTDGNTIYF
13,TRBJ2-3,TRBV27,CTSSLRRTDTQYF
17,TRBJ2-1,TRBV25-1,CASSEIRGGSSYNQQFF
12,TRBJ2-1,TRBV7-9,CASSHGHPEQFF
13,TRBJ1-1,TRBV10-3,CAANGKVFTEAFF
16,TRBJ2-7,TRBV9,CASSVGADPSSYEQYF
14,TRBJ1-5,TRBV20-1,CSARFGNSNQPQHF
15,TRBJ2-1,TRBV20-1,CSATSRSSSYNEQFF
14,TRBJ2-1,TRBV14,CASSSRDNYNEQFF
14,TRBJ2-1,TRBV3-1,CASSLAGPNNEQFF
13,TRBJ2-1,TRBV3-1,CASSRAGHNEQFF
12,TRBJ2-1,TRBV29-1,CSVDPRYNEQFF
15,TRBJ2-1,TRBV7-8,CASSPGLASYNEQFF
17,TRBJ2-5,TRBV3-1,CASSRGGVSGLQETQYF
15,TRBJ2-5,TRBV7-7,CASSLKGAQQETQYF
17,TRBJ1-6,TRBV14,CASSQMLWGGSDSPLHF
17,TRBJ2-1,TRBV6-6,CASSRVPSGSSYNEQFF
15,TRBJ2-5,TRBV25-1,CASSELLVSQETQYF
17,TRBJ2-3,TRBV15,CATSRGGLAVSTDTQYF
15,TRBJ2-7,TRBV14,CASSQPGQGHFEQYF
14,TRBJ2-5,TRBV2,CASPWTGGQETQYF
17,TRBJ1-1,TRBV28,CASSLSAGAGWNTEAFF
13,TRBJ2-7,TRBV20-1,CSAPDSPKGEQYF
14,TRBJ2-1,TRBV5-1,CASSTQGSYNEQFF